The clone carrying this TCR beta chain was seen a single time. Its antigen is as yet unknown. This sample is part of a study of T cell responses to AZD1222 COVID-19 vaccine. Study as a whole: Analysis merged second doses at about 4 or about 12 weeks. Regarding the study as a whole: Recipients of AZD1222 seropositive at baseline numbered only 6 or 7.

This CDR3 contains 14 residues. From germline, CDR1 is MGHRA and CDR2 YSYEKL. With 0 bases removed from V and 7 bases from J, the gap between germline ends came to 12 bases. Profiled with immunoSEQ multiplex PCR; TCRdb holds only in-frame clones, not every one. Of around 110,000 clones detected, about 92% appear once; the ten largest clones hold more than 2.5%. The material was peripheral blood, obtained on day 0 of AZD1222 vaccination. The chain recombines TRBV4-1 with TRBJ1-1; D remains unclear. This sequence was found in an adult in good health. CDR3 amino acids: CASSQEGSGFEAFF. Written as DNA, the CDR3 is TGCGCCAGCAGCCAAGAGGGTTCCGGGTTTGAAGCTTTCTTT.